This entry concerns a single TCR beta chain. Antigen unknown. This record belongs to a study of blood T cells in healthy people across ages. Notes on the study in general: Estimated diversity across one million T cells was deemed an underestimate.

Together with a sample-barcoded 5' primer, a J-beta primer mix was included in a second PCR lasting about 6 to 11 cycles. Researchers report that a template-switch adaptor with 12 random nucleotides tagged each cDNA molecule. A single record per CDR3 protein comes from TCRdb applying MiXCR to the 5' RACE reads. The sample carries roughly 1,700,000 distinct CDR3 sequences, under 30% recorded once. This CDR3 has 14 amino acids. The V and J ends lost 0 bases and 2 bases respectively, with 7 bases between them. CDR1 LGHDT and CDR2 YNNKEL come from the germline V gene (reference sequence). The chain links TRBV3-1 to TRBJ1-2; no reliable D call. Sequences were obtained from blood. This TCR was sampled from a woman between 25 and 40 years old in good health. Here the CDR3 reads CASSQDARNYGYTF. CDR3 sequence (DNA): TGTGCCAGCAGCCAAGATGCCAGGAACTATGGCTACACCTTC. Full variable domain (outside the CDR3, taken from reference TRBV3-1 and TRBJ1-2): DTAVSQTPKYLVTQMGNDKSIKCEQNLGHDTMYWYKQDSKKFLKIMFSYNNKELIINETVPNRFSPKSPDKAHLNLHINSLELGDSAVYFCASSQDARNYGYTFGSGTRLTVV.